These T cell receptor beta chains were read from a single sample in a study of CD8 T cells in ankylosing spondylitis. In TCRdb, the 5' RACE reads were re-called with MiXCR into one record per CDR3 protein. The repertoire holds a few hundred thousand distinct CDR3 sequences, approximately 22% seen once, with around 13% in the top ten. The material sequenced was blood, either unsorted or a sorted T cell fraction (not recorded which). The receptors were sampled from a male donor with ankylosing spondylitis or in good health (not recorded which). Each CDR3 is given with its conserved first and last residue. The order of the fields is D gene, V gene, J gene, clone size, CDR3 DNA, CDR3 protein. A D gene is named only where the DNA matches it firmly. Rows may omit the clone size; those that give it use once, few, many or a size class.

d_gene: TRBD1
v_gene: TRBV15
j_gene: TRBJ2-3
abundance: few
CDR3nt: TGTGCCACCAGCAGAGCGGCCGGACAGGGGATGAGGCATACGCAGTATTTT
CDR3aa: CATSRAAGQGMRHTQYF

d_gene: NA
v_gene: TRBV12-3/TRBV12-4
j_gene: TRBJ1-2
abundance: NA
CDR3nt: TGTGCCAGCAGTTTAATAGACGGGATCTATGGCTACACCTTC
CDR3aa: CASSLIDGIYGYTF

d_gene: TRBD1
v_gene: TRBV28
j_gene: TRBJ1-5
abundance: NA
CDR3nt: TGTGCCAGCAGTTCCTTGGACAGGGGGTATCAGCCCCAGCATTTT
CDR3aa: CASSSLDRGYQPQHF

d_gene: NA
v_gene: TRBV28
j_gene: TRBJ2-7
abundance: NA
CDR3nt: TGTGCCAGCAGTCCCCCCCCCTTCCGCGAGCAGTACTTC
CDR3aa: CASSPPPFREQYF

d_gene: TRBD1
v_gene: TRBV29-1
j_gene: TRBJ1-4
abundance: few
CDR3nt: TGCAGCGTTGAAGAGGGACAGTTTAATGAAAAACTGTTTTTT
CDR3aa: CSVEEGQFNEKLFF

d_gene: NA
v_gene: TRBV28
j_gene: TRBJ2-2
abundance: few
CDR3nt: TGTGCCAGCAGTGAAGTGGTTACGGGCGGGGAGCTGTTTTTT
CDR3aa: CASSEVVTGGELFF

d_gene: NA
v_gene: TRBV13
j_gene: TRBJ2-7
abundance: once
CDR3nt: TGTGCCAGCAGCTCCTTTGGGGGGGAGCAGTACTTC
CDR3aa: CASSSFGGEQYF

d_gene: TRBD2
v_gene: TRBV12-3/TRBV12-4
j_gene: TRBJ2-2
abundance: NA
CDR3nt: TGTGCCAGCAGTTTAGAACTAGCGGGGGTCGGGGTGGACACCGGGGAGCTGTTTTTT
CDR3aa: CASSLELAGVGVDTGELFF

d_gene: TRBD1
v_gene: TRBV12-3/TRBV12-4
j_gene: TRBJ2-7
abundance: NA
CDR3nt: TGTGCCAGCAGTTTAGTGTTTTGGGACAGACTCTTC
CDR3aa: CASSLVFWDRLF

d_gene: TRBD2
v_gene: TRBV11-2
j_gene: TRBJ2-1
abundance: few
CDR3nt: TGTGCCAGCAGCTTAGGCACTAGCGGGGATTACAATGAGCAGTTCTTC
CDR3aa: CASSLGTSGDYNEQFF

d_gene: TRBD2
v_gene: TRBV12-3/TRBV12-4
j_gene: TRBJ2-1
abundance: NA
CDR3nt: TGTGCCCTCAGTTCCCCGACTAGCGGGGGGATAAGCTCCTACAATGAGCAGTTCTTC
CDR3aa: CALSSPTSGGISSYNEQFF

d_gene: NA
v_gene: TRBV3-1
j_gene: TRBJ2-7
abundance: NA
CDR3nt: TGTGCCAGCAGCCAAGTTGCGGTGCCGGCGGTTCCTGAGCAGTACTTC
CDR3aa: CASSQVAVPAVPEQYF

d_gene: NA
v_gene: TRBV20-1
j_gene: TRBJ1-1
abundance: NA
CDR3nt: TGCAGTGCTAGACAGGACAGCCCCGGGGCTTTCTTT
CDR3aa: CSARQDSPGAFF

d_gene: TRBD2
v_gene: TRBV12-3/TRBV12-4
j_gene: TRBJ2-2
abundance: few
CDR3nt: TGTGCCAGCTGCCCTAGCGGGGGGCCCACCGGGGAGCTGTTTTTT
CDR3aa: CASCPSGGPTGELFF

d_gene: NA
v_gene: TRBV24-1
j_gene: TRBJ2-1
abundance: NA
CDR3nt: TGTGCCACCAGTGACTCCCAGGGGGGGCCGATTAATGAGCAGTTCTTC
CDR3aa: CATSDSQGGPINEQFF

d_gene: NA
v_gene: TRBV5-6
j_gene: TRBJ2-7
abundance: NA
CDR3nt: TGTGCCAGCAGCTTGGGGAGGGAGACCTACGAGCAGTACTTC
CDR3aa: CASSLGRETYEQYF

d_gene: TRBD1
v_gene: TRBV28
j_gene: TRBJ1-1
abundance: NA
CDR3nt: TGTGCCAGCAGTGCTAGGGACAGGGGGATCACTGAAGCTTTCTTT
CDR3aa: CASSARDRGITEAFF

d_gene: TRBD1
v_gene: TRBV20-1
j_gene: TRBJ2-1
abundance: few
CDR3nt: TGCAGTGCTAGACGGGACAGGGTCAATGAGCAGTTCTTC
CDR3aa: CSARRDRVNEQFF

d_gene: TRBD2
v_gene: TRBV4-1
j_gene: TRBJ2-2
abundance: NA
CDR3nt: TGCGCCAGCAGTCAAAGCCCCGGTCCCTCGACTAGCGGGGGGGCCAACGGGGAGCTGTTTTTT
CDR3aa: CASSQSPGPSTSGGANGELFF

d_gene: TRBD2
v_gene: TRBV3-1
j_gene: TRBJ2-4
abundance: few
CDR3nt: TGTGCCAGCAGCCTATCACCGCCTTGGACTAGCGGGGGCCGTACCAAAAACATTCAGTACTTC
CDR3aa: CASSLSPPWTSGGRTKNIQYF

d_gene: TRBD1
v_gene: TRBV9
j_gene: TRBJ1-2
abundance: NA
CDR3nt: TGTGCCAGCAGCGTAGCTCCCTGGACAGGGCGTAGCTATGGCTACACCTTC
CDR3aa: CASSVAPWTGRSYGYTF

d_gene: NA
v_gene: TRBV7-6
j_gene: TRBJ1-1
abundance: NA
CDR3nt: TGTGCCAGCAGTACAATCAGGGACACTGAAGCTTTCTTT
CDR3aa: CASSTIRDTEAFF

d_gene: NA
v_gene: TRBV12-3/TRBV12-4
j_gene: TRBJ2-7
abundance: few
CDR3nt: TGTGCCAGCAGTGAGACACTTTACGAGCAGTACTTC
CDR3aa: CASSETLYEQYF

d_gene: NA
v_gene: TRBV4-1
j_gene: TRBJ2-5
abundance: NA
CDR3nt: TGCGCCAGCAGCCAAGTCTACCCCCCGGGACTTCAAGAGACCCAGTACTTC
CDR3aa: CASSQVYPPGLQETQYF

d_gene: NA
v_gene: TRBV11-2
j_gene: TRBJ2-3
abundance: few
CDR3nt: TGTGCCAGCAGCTTAGATGGACAGTCCACAGATACGCAGTATTTT
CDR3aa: CASSLDGQSTDTQYF